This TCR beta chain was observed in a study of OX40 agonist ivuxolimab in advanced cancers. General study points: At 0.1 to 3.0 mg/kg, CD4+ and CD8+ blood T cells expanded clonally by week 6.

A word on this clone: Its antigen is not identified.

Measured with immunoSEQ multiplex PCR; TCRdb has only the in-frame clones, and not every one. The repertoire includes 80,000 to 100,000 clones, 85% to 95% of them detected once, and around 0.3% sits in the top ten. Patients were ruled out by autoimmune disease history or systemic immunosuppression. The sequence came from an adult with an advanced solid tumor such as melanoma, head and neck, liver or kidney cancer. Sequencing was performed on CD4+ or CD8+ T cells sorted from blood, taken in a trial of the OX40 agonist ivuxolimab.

The CDR3 reads CASSELSTPYNEQFF. The CDR3 nucleotides read TGTGCCAGCAGCGAACTTAGCACCCCCTACAATGAGCAGTTCTTC. J is TRBJ2-1 and V is TRBV5-4, with D uncertain. The germline V gene has CDR1 SGHNT and CDR2 YYREEE (reference sequence). The CDR3 sequence is 15 residues long. V gave up 4 bases and J gave up 2 bases, with 13 bases separating them.